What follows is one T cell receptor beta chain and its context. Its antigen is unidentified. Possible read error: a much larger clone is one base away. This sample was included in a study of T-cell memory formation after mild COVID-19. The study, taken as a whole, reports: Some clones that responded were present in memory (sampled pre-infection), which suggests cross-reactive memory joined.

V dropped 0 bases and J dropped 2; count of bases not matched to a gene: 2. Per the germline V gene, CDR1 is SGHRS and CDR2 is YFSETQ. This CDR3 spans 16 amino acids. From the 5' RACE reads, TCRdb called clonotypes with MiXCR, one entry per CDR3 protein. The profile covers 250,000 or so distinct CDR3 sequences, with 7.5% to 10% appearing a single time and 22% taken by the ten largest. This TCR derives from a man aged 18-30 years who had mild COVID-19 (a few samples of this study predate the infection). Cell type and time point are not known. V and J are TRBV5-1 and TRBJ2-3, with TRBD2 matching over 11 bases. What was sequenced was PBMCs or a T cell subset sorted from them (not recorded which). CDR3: CASSLALAGDTDTQYF. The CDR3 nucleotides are TGCGCCAGCAGCTTGGCACTAGCGGGGGACACAGATACGCAGTATTTT.